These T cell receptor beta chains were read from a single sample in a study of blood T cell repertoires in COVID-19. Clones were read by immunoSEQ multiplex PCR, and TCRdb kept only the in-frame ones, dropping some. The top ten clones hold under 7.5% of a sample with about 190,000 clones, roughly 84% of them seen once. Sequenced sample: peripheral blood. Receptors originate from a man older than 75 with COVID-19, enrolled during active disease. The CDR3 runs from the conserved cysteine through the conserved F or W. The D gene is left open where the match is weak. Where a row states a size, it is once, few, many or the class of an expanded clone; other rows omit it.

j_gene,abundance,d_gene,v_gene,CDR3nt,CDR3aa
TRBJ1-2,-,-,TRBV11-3,TGTGCCAGCAGCTTAGGACAGATAAACTATGGCTACACCTTC,CASSLGQINYGYTF
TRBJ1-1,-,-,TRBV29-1,TGCAGCGTTGAAGGGGTTGGCGGTAAGGCTTTCTTT,CSVEGVGGKAFF
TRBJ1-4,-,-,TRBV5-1,TGCGCCAGCAGCTTCCTATCCAGGCTGCCTAATGAAAAACTGTTTTTT,CASSFLSRLPNEKLFF
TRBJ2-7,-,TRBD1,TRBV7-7,TGTGCCAGCAGCCAAGGACAGGGTTTGGACGAGCAGTACTTC,CASSQGQGLDEQYF
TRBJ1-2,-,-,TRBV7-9,TGTGCCAGCAGCCCCCGGGGAGGATATGGCTACACCTTC,CASSPRGGYGYTF
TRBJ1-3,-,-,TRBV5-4,TGTGCCAGCGGGGCACATGGAAACACCATATATTTT,CASGAHGNTIYF
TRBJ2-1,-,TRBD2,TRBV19,TGTGCCAGTAGTACGACTAGCGGGGGGGCTGGGGATGAGCAGTTCTTC,CASSTTSGGAGDEQFF
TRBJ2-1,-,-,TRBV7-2,TGTGCCAGCAGCCCAAGGGGCTTTTCCTACAATGAGCAGTTCTTC,CASSPRGFSYNEQFF
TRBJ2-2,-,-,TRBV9,TGTGCCAGCAGCGTAGGACTCCTCACCGGGGAGCTGTTTTTT,CASSVGLLTGELFF
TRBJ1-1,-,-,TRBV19,TGTGCCAGTAGTACCGACCCCCCCAAGGGGGCTTTCTTT,CASSTDPPKGAFF
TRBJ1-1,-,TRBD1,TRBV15,TGTGCCACCAGCAGAGGTGGACAGGGTAACACTGAAGCTTTCTTT,CATSRGGQGNTEAFF
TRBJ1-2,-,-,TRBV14,TGTGCCAGCAGCCCTCGGACAGAAAGCTACACCTTC,CASSPRTESYTF
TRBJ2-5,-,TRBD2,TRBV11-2,TGTGCCAGCAGCCCTAGCGGGGTCGCGGAGACCCAGTACTTC,CASSPSGVAETQYF
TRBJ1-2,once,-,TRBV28,TGTGCCAGCAAGGGTCAGGGAGGTAACTATGGCTACACCTTC,CASKGQGGNYGYTF
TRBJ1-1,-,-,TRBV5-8,TGTGCCAGCAGCACAGGACGGATGAACACTGAAGCTTTCTTT,CASSTGRMNTEAFF
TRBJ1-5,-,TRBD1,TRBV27,TGTGCCAGCCGGGGGCAGGGGGCGTATTCCCAGCCCCAGCATTTT,CASRGQGAYSQPQHF
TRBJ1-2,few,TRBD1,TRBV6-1,TGTGCCAGCAGTGAAGGGGCAGGGGGCGCTTGGGTCTATGGCTACACCTTC,CASSEGAGGAWVYGYTF
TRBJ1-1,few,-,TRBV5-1,TGCGCCAGCAGCTTGGACGGAGCCGGCTACACTGAAGCTTTCTTT,CASSLDGAGYTEAFF
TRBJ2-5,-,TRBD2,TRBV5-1,TGCGCCAGCAGCTCCCGGGGACTAGCGGGGATAGAGACCCAGTACTTC,CASSSRGLAGIETQYF
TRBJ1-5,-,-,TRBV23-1,TGCGCCAGCACCAAAAAGAGTGCGGACTTTACATGCAATCAGCCCCAGCATTTT,CASTKKSADFTCNQPQHF
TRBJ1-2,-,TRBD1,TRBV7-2,TGTGCCAGCAGCCGGCGGGACAGGGGCGTTTATGGCTACACCTTC,CASSRRDRGVYGYTF
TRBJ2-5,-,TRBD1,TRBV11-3,TGTGCCAGCACCCGAATAGGACAGGCAAACCAAGAGACCCAGTACTTC,CASTRIGQANQETQYF
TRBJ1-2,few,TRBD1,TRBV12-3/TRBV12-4,TGTGCCAGCAGGGGGACAGGGGACTATGGCTACACCTTC,CASRGTGDYGYTF
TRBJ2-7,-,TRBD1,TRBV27,TGTGCCAGCAGGAGGGACAGCCCGTTCTACGAGCAGTACTTC,CASRRDSPFYEQYF
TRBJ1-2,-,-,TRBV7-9,TGTGCCAGCAGCTCGTCCAGTAACTATGGCTACACCTTC,CASSSSSNYGYTF
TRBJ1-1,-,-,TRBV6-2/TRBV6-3,TGTGCCAGCAGTTACGAATCAGGGGTGAACACTGAAGCTTTCTTT,CASSYESGVNTEAFF
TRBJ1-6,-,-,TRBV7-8,TGTGCCAGCAGCTTACCAGGGGCTCATTCACCCCTCCACTTT,CASSLPGAHSPLHF
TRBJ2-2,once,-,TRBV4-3,TGCGCCAGCAGCCAAGATATCGGGGGGACATTGAACACCGGGGAGCTGTTTTTT,CASSQDIGGTLNTGELFF
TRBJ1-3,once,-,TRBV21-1,TGTGCCAGCAGCGCCACGCTAACTTCAGGCGAATCTGGAAACACCATATATTTT,CASSATLTSGESGNTIYF
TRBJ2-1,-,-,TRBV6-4,TGTGCCAGCAGCCCCACAGGGACGGTAAGATCCTACAATGAGCAGTTCTTC,CASSPTGTVRSYNEQFF
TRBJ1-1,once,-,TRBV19,TGTGCCAGTAGGGTTCGGACTCAGAACACTGAAGCTTTCTTT,CASRVRTQNTEAFF
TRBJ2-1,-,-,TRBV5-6,TGTGCCAGCAGCACCAGGGAACTTTACAATGAGCAGTTCTTC,CASSTRELYNEQFF
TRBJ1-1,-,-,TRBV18,TGTGCCAGCTCACCGGGACAGAACACTGAAGCTTTCTTT,CASSPGQNTEAFF
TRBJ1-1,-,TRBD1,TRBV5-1,TGCGCCAGCAGCTTGGTCCGGACAGGGATCGCTGAAGCTTTCTTT,CASSLVRTGIAEAFF
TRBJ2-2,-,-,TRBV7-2,TGTGCCAGCACCCCATGGGGCGGGAACACCGGGGAGCTGTTTTTT,CASTPWGGNTGELFF
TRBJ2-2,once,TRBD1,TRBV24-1,TGTGCCACCAGTGATTTGGACAGGGCTGCAGCTTCTGGGGAGCTGTTTTTT,CATSDLDRAAASGELFF
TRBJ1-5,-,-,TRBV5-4,TGTGCCAGCAGCTTGAACGCGGGAATGGATCAGCCCCAGCATTTT,CASSLNAGMDQPQHF
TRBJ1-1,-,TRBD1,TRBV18,TGTGCCAGCTCACCACTTGCCCAGGGGGCAGCTGAAGCTTTCTTT,CASSPLAQGAAEAFF
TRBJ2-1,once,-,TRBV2,TGTGCCAGCAGTGAGACGAGGGAGAACAATGAGCAGTTCTTC,CASSETRENNEQFF
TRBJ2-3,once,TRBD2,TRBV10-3,TGTGCCATCAGTGATCGGGGGGCAGATACGCAGTATTTT,CAISDRGADTQYF
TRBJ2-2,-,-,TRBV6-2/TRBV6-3,TGTGCCAGCAGTTTCCACAGGGACCTCACCGGGGAGCTGTTTTTT,CASSFHRDLTGELFF
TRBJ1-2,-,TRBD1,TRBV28,TGTGCCAGCAGGTCGGGACAGGAAATCTATGGCTACACCTTC,CASRSGQEIYGYTF
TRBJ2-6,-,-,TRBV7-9,TGTGCCAGCAGCTTAGACGCCTACTCTGGGGCCAACGTCCTGACTTTC,CASSLDAYSGANVLTF
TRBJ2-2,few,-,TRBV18,TGTGCCAGCTCACCCCCAGGTCGGACCGGGGAGCTGTTTTTT,CASSPPGRTGELFF
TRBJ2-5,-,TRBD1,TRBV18,TGTGCCAGCTCACCACCCTACCGGACAGGGCACCAAGAGACCCAGTACTTC,CASSPPYRTGHQETQYF
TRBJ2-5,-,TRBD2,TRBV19,TGTGCCAGTAGTAATAACGGGGGGGAGACCCAGTACTTC,CASSNNGGETQYF
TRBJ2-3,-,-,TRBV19,TGTGCCAGTAGTATAAACGGTTTTAGCACAGATACGCAGTATTTT,CASSINGFSTDTQYF
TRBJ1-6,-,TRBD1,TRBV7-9,TGTGCCAGCAGCTCGGGACAGGGGTTCTCACCCCTCCACTTT,CASSSGQGFSPLHF
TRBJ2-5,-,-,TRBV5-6,TGTGCCAGCAGCTTGGCTCAGGGCGGAGGGGAGACCCAGTACTTC,CASSLAQGGGETQYF
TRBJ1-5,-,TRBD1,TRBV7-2,TGTGCCAGCAGCCAGACAGGGAATAGCAATCAGCCCCAGCATTTT,CASSQTGNSNQPQHF
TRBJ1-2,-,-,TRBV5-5,TGTGCCAGCAGCCCCTGGGGGGACTATGGCTACACCTTC,CASSPWGDYGYTF
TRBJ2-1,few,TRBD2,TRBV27,TGTGCCAGCAAAGGCGTGTCAGCGGGGGGATCCTACAATGAGCAGTTCTTC,CASKGVSAGGSYNEQFF
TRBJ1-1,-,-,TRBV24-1,TGTGCCACTATCTCAGGGGTGAACACTGAAGCTTTCTTT,CATISGVNTEAFF